The T cell receptor (beta chain) described here comes from a study of shared clonotypes between healthy human individuals. Germline CDR1 is SSHAT and CDR2 is FNYEAQ (reference sequence). The CDR3 has 13 residues. About this clone: At one end, the junction sequence differs from germline, possibly due to a read error.

Using approximately 190 ng DNA, some 30,000 T cell genomes, the sorted-subset replicate PCRs were run. Profiling relied on immunoSEQ multiplex PCR, and the TCRdb table lists in-frame clones only, not all of them. The sample lists 1.5 million to 2.5 million clones, about 95% seen once, with 0.95% to 1.5% in the top ten. Naive CD8 cells, CD45RO-negative and positively selected for CCR7, excluded terminally differentiated effector memory CD45RA+ cells. The source of this sequence is a man aged 18 to 29 in good health. The V and J genes are TRBV7-7 and TRBJ2-3, with D uncertain. The sequencing input was naive CD8+ T cells sorted from blood. The CDR3 DNA is TGTGCTAGCAGCTTAGTTCGCACAGATACGCAGTATTTT. Amino acids: CASSLVRTDTQYF.